The clone carrying this T cell receptor beta chain is classed as medium-sized. Its matching antigen is unknown. This sample is drawn from a study of spatial heterogeneity in lung cancer. At the level of the study: Alpha-chain sequences were detected in numbers that were consistently lower than beta-chain sequences. Overall study results and limits: Counts of ubiquitous and regional expanded TCRs tracked ubiquitous and regional nonsynonymous mutations, respectively. Mutation tallies in tumors tracked expanded intratumoral alpha and beta TCR counts.

TCRdb re-derived calls from the 5' RACE reads in MiXCR, one entry per CDR3 protein. This repertoire shows around 8,800 distinct CDR3 sequences, more than 4% found once; its top ten account for roughly 12%. The time point denotes: sample taken at primary tumor resection. Samples came from some 73 TRACERx patients with untreated early-stage lung cancer. No cells were sorted before sequencing. The whole RNA sequenced was extracted from tumor, nontumor lung or frozen PBMC. With V trimmed by 5 bases and J by 4 bases, 7 bases remained unmatched. The CDR3 has 15 residues. Germline CDR1 and CDR2: SGHVS and FNYEAQ.

The specimen comprised lung tumor tissue, sampled at surgery. The chain recombines TRBV7-6 with TRBJ1-5; 8 bases map to TRBD1. This clonotype was obtained from a female donor with early-stage non-small cell lung cancer. In DNA, the CDR3 is TGTGCCAGCAGCCCTGGACAGGGATCGAATCAGCCCCAGCATTTT. Amino acids: CASSPGQGSNQPQHF.